This is a list of T cell receptor beta chains from one sample in a study of sequential checkpoint blockade in melanoma. Measured with immunoSEQ multiplex PCR; TCRdb has only the in-frame clones, and not every one. The sample lists around 1,500 clones, approximately 24% occurring once. The sequencing used tumor tissue (inferred from file names), collected from a patient given nivolumab and ipilimumab in sequence. These receptors came from a human donor with melanoma. Each CDR3 is given with its conserved first and last residue. The D gene is left open where the match is weak. Clone size appears in some rows only: once, few, many, or a class for an expanded clone.

j_gene | d_gene | abundance | v_gene | CDR3aa | CDR3nt
TRBJ2-5 | NA | NA | TRBV11-3 | CASSLKKSFQETQYF | TGTGCCAGCAGCTTAAAGAAGTCCTTCCAAGAGACCCAGTACTTC
TRBJ1-1 | TRBD1 | NA | TRBV5-1 | CASSHSQGGTEAFF | TGCGCCAGCAGCCACTCACAGGGGGGGACTGAAGCTTTCTTT
TRBJ1-1 | NA | NA | TRBV30 | CAWSVLRMNTEAFF | TGTGCCTGGAGTGTTCTGCGTATGAACACTGAAGCTTTCTTT
TRBJ1-1 | TRBD1 | few | TRBV6-8 | CASSYSWTGMNTEAFF | TGTGCCAGCAGTTACTCGTGGACAGGGATGAACACTGAAGCTTTCTTT
TRBJ1-2 | NA | medium-sized | TRBV11-3 | CASSLVAGRDGYTF | TGTGCCAGCAGCTTGGTTGCCGGCAGGGATGGCTACACCTTC
TRBJ1-6 | TRBD1 | few | TRBV6-8 | CASRLPRQGASSPLHF | TGTGCCAGCAGACTGCCCAGACAGGGGGCTAGTTCACCCCTCCACTTT
TRBJ1-4 | NA | once | TRBV25-1 | CASSEYAGAREKLFF | TGTGCCAGCAGTGAATACGCGGGGGCTCGTGAAAAACTGTTTTTT
TRBJ1-1 | TRBD1 | NA | TRBV11-3 | CASTKNQQGASPAFF | TGTGCCAGCACCAAAAACCAACAGGGGGCTTCTCCCGCTTTCTTT
TRBJ1-6 | NA | few | TRBV11-3 | CASSFLLRQDNSPLHF | TGTGCCAGCAGCTTCTTACTCCGACAGGATAATTCACCCCTCCACTTT
TRBJ1-1 | NA | few | TRBV11-3 | CASSPPLPNTEAFF | TGTGCCAGCAGCCCACCGCTACCGAACACTGAAGCTTTCTTT
TRBJ2-2 | TRBD1 | NA | TRBV12-5 | CASKIQGAGELFF | TGTGCCAGCAAAATACAGGGGGCCGGGGAGCTGTTTTTT
TRBJ1-3 | NA | NA | TRBV6-8 | CASSRIAGAPGNTIYF | TGTGCCAGCAGTCGTATCGCGGGGGCACCTGGAAACACCATATATTTT
TRBJ1-3 | NA | NA | TRBV6-8 | CASSYVSGQSSGNTIYF | TGTGCCAGCAGTTACGTCTCCGGGCAGAGCTCTGGAAACACCATATATTTT
TRBJ1-2 | NA | NA | TRBV10-1 | CASSESRYYGYTF | TGCGCCAGCAGTGAAAGTCGGTACTATGGCTACACCTTC
TRBJ2-3 | NA | NA | TRBV18 | CASSPESTDTQYF | TGTGCCAGCTCACCAGAGAGCACAGATACGCAGTATTTT
TRBJ2-2 | NA | NA | TRBV5-1 | CATTVSGLSTGELFF | TGCGCCACCACTGTAAGCGGCTTAAGCACCGGGGAGCTGTTTTTT
TRBJ1-1 | NA | few | TRBV19 | CASSIGWAEAFF | TGTGCCAGTAGTATAGGATGGGCTGAAGCTTTCTTT
TRBJ2-5 | NA | few | TRBV11-3 | CASSSTASPKGWGVEETQYF | TGTGCCAGCAGCTCGACGGCGAGCCCCAAGGGTTGGGGAGTCGAAGAGACCCAGTACTTC
TRBJ2-2 | TRBD1 | large | TRBV9 | CASSVKGASTGELFF | TGTGCCAGCAGCGTTAAGGGGGCAAGTACCGGGGAGCTGTTTTTT
TRBJ1-6 | NA | NA | TRBV11-3 | CASSILQGSYNSPLHF | TGTGCCAGCAGCATCCTACAGGGCTCCTATAATTCACCCCTCCACTTT
TRBJ1-2 | NA | NA | TRBV10-2 | CASRPRQEMGGYTF | TGCGCCAGCAGGCCCAGACAGGAGATGGGTGGCTACACCTTC
TRBJ2-1 | NA | NA | TRBV5-1 | CASSPSQRQYNEQFF | TGCGCCAGCAGCCCCTCCCAGCGACAGTACAATGAGCAGTTCTTC
TRBJ2-2 | NA | few | TRBV9 | CASSVVGAGELFF | TGTGCCAGCAGCGTAGTCGGGGCCGGGGAGCTGTTTTTT
TRBJ1-6 | NA | few | TRBV11-3 | CASSLETSDLNSPLHF | TGTGCCAGCAGCTTAGAAACATCGGACTTAAATTCACCCCTCCACTTT
TRBJ2-7 | TRBD2 | NA | TRBV6-8 | CASTNSGLVSGEQYF | TGTGCCAGCACCAACTCGGGACTAGTTTCGGGCGAGCAGTACTTC
TRBJ1-6 | NA | medium-sized | TRBV11-3 | CASSLFVGSSYNSPLHF | TGTGCCAGCAGCTTGTTTGTAGGGAGCTCCTATAATTCACCCCTCCACTTT
TRBJ2-3 | TRBD2 | NA | TRBV11-3 | CASSPSGGDTDTQYF | TGTGCCAGCAGCCCTAGCGGGGGAGACACAGATACGCAGTATTTT
TRBJ2-7 | NA | medium-sized | TRBV9 | CASSVGLGAAYEQYF | TGTGCCAGCAGCGTAGGGCTGGGGGCCGCATACGAGCAGTACTTC
TRBJ2-3 | NA | NA | TRBV7-5 | CASSLEPGVNADTQYF | TGTGCCAGCAGCTTAGAACCAGGGGTAAATGCAGATACGCAGTATTTT
TRBJ1-5 | TRBD1 | few | TRBV15 | CATSSEPLRTGEESNQPQHF | TGTGCCACCAGCAGTGAACCCCTCCGGACAGGGGAAGAGAGCAATCAGCCCCAGCATTTT
TRBJ2-2 | TRBD2 | NA | TRBV4-1 | CASSRQLSAGGPVTGELFF | TGCGCCAGCAGCCGCCAGCTCTCGGCGGGGGGGCCGGTCACCGGGGAGCTGTTTTTT
TRBJ2-1 | TRBD2 | few | TRBV6-8 | CASIKRGLAGGLVKNEQFF | TGTGCCAGCATCAAGAGGGGACTAGCGGGGGGGCTGGTTAAGAATGAGCAGTTCTTC
TRBJ1-2 | NA | medium-sized | TRBV7-6 | CASSLFRPTNYGYTF | TGTGCCAGCAGCTTGTTTCGGCCCACTAACTATGGCTACACCTTC
TRBJ2-5 | TRBD1 | NA | TRBV11-3 | CASSSGGGGETQYF | TGTGCCAGCAGTTCAGGGGGCGGTGGAGAGACCCAGTACTTC